This T cell receptor (beta chain) appears in the sequencing data of a study of CD8+CD57+ T cells in acquired aplastic anemia. Whole-study findings and limits: Overlapping CD8+ CDR3 repertoires of patients and controls contained under 35 shared sequences.

Notes on this clonotype: Antigen: not known.

Template material for TCR beta VDJ and CDR3 profiling consisted of genomic DNA. TCRdb reprocessed the reads with MiXCR, giving one entry per CDR3 protein. The repertoire holds around 180,000 distinct CDR3 sequences, with approximately 60% as singletons. V was clipped by 4 bases and J by 1 base, with 17 bases between them. CDR1 and CDR2 from the germline V gene are SGDLS and YYNGEE. The length of the CDR3 is 16 residues. The sequence came from a human donor in good health. The sequenced sample consisted of sorted CD4+, CD8+, or CD8+CD57+ T cells (not recorded which) from PBMCs. V gene TRBV9 combines with J gene TRBJ2-5; D is unclear. CDR3 loop: CASSISPGTSQETQYF. The CDR3 coding sequence is TGTGCCAGCAGCATCTCCCCTGGTACAAGCCAAGAGACCCAGTACTTC.